Listed below are T cell receptor beta chains from one sample, sequenced in a study of vaccination and CD4 T cells after COVID-19. Antigen specificity for these receptors is unknown. Each CDR3 protein gets one entry after TCRdb re-called the PCR reads with MiXCR. The data show over 10,000 distinct CDR3 sequences, about three quarters seen once. Sequencing input: CD4+ T cells from blood, cultured in vitro. These receptors all stem from a human donor who had recovered from COVID-19. Each CDR3 is given with its conserved first and last residue. D genes are given only for firm matches. Size is stated for part of the rows, as once, few or many counts, or as a class when the clone is expanded.

NA | TRBJ2-3 | large | TRBV10-3 | CAISESLGTQYF | TGTGCCATCAGTGAGTCCCTAGGCACGCAGTATTTT
TRBD1 | TRBJ2-1 | NA | TRBV10-3 | CAISPTGREQFF | TGTGCCATCAGTCCGACAGGGCGTGAGCAGTTCTTC
NA | TRBJ1-2 | medium-sized | TRBV7-2 | CASSLGTQVWLGGYTF | TGTGCCAGCAGCTTAGGGACACAAGTTTGGCTGGGTGGCTACACCTTC
TRBD1 | TRBJ1-3 | NA | TRBV6-1 | CASRGTGRNTIYF | TGTGCCAGCAGGGGGACAGGGAGAAACACCATATATTTT
NA | TRBJ1-4 | NA | TRBV28 | CASSLWGKGEKLFF | TGTGCCAGCAGTTTATGGGGTAAAGGCGAAAAACTGTTTTTT
NA | TRBJ2-5 | NA | TRBV7-2 | CASSLRQGQAWRETQYF | TGTGCCAGCAGCTTAAGGCAGGGGCAAGCCTGGAGGGAGACCCAGTACTTC
NA | TRBJ1-3 | NA | TRBV20-1 | CSALGTGNTIYF | TGCAGTGCTTTGGGGACTGGAAACACCATATATTTT
TRBD2 | TRBJ2-5 | NA | TRBV15 | CATSRDPGSTSGQETQYF | TGTGCCACCAGCAGAGATCCGGGTTCGACTAGCGGACAAGAGACCCAGTACTTC
NA | TRBJ1-5 | few | TRBV6-1 | CASNEPGRGNQPQHF | TGTGCCAGCAACGAACCGGGACGGGGGAATCAGCCCCAGCATTTT
NA | TRBJ2-2 | NA | TRBV5-1 | CASSFRTDGELFF | TGCGCCAGCAGCTTCCGGACAGACGGGGAGCTGTTTTTT
NA | TRBJ1-1 | NA | TRBV6-2/TRBV6-3 | CASTPLRGRTEAFF | TGTGCCAGCACTCCTCTGAGGGGCAGAACTGAAGCTTTCTTT
NA | TRBJ1-6 | NA | TRBV5-1 | CASSRQASYNSPLHF | TGCGCCAGCAGCCGACAGGCGTCATATAATTCACCCCTCCACTTT
NA | TRBJ2-7 | NA | TRBV6-1 | CASKPVTSSYEQYF | TGTGCCAGCAAACCGGTAACGAGCTCCTACGAGCAGTACTTC
NA | TRBJ2-3 | NA | TRBV7-2 | CASSLSLRTDTQYF | TGTGCCAGCAGCTTATCTCTACGCACAGATACGCAGTATTTT
NA | TRBJ1-1 | NA | TRBV7-2 | CASSFSRQVEAFF | TGTGCCAGCAGCTTCAGCAGACAGGTTGAAGCTTTCTTT
NA | TRBJ1-1 | NA | TRBV7-2 | CASSLVGIEAFF | TGTGCCAGCAGCTTAGTGGGGATTGAAGCTTTCTTT
NA | TRBJ2-5 | NA | TRBV7-2 | CASSLAGTRVGETQYF | TGTGCCAGCAGCTTAGCGGGAACAAGGGTGGGAGAGACCCAGTACTTC
TRBD2 | TRBJ2-2 | NA | TRBV27 | CASSLAGATGELFF | TGTGCCAGCAGTCTAGCGGGGGCCACCGGGGAGCTGTTTTTT
NA | TRBJ2-1 | NA | TRBV6-1 | CASSPPAGSPYGSYNEQFF | TGTGCCAGCAGTCCCCCGGCGGGTAGCCCATATGGGTCCTACAATGAGCAGTTCTTC
TRBD1 | TRBJ1-2 | NA | TRBV6-5 | CASSYGGQGYGYTF | TGTGCCAGCAGTTACGGCGGACAGGGCTATGGCTACACCTTC
NA | TRBJ2-2 | NA | TRBV29-1 | CSAGVDGIGTGELFF | TGCAGCGCGGGAGTAGACGGGATAGGGACCGGGGAGCTGTTTTTT
NA | TRBJ1-2 | NA | TRBV29-1 | CSVSDSPRDYGYTF | TGCAGCGTTTCGGACAGCCCTCGGGATTATGGCTACACCTTC
NA | TRBJ1-6 | NA | TRBV19 | CASSIGQRGPLHF | TGTGCCAGTAGCATCGGCCAACGGGGACCCCTCCACTTT
NA | TRBJ1-6 | NA | TRBV20-1 | CSARDAIRDVDSPLHF | TGCAGTGCTAGAGATGCAATCAGGGATGTGGATTCACCCCTCCACTTT
TRBD1 | TRBJ1-2 | few | TRBV10-2 | CASSRGGSNYGYTF | TGCGCCAGCAGTCGAGGGGGCTCTAACTATGGCTACACCTTC
TRBD1 | TRBJ1-5 | NA | TRBV7-2 | CASSLPGQNNQPQHF | TGTGCCAGCAGCCTACCGGGACAGAATAATCAGCCCCAGCATTTT
TRBD2 | TRBJ2-7 | NA | TRBV6-2/TRBV6-3 | CASSIPGLAIYEQYF | TGTGCCAGCAGTATACCGGGACTAGCTATATACGAGCAGTACTTC
NA | TRBJ2-1 | NA | TRBV20-1 | CSARLEGSSYNEQFF | TGCAGTGCTAGGTTGGAGGGGAGCTCCTACAATGAGCAGTTCTTC